The clone carrying this T cell receptor beta chain was recorded at least ten times. What it binds is not known. One entry per CDR3 protein results from TCRdb running MiXCR on the RT-PCR reads. The repertoire holds 450,000 to 550,000 distinct CDR3 sequences, about 25% seen once, with 1.5% to 2% in the top ten. The data derive from a study of response to subunit inactivated influenza vaccine. Study-wide results and caveats: A suggestion made by the authors is that each seasonal influenza vaccination recruits few new T cells.

There are 11 residues in the CDR3. Trimming took off 4 bases at V and 6 bases at J, with 6 bases between the two ends. Germline assignment: CDR1 SSHAT and CDR2 FNYEAQ (reference sequence). The V call is TRBV7-7, the J call TRBJ2-5; D gene ambiguous. The origin of this receptor is a man aged 50-60 years who received an inactivated influenza vaccine. Sequenced material: CD4+ T cells sorted from PBMCs, taken around 5 days after vaccination. CDR3 in amino acids: CASSSGQTQYF. The DNA of the CDR3 is TGTGCCAGCAGCTCAGGACAGACCCAGTACTTC.